This TCR beta chain came from a study of blood T cell repertoires in COVID-19. Study overall: T cells, B-cell-depleted T cells, or PBMCs supplied cDNA or gDNA.

Notes on this clone: This same CDR3 is encoded by further DNA sequences in the sample.

Study members were between about 18 and 95 years old and lived in around 24 US regions. Allocation to cohorts depended on clinical history reported by the participants. V was trimmed by 2 bases and J by 0 bases, leaving 13 bases between them. Per germline, CDR1 SGHRS and CDR2 YFSETQ. The CDR3 runs 16 residues. In the study's own analysis: Quantification of nucleated cells was approximated via reference gene primer amplification. Generated by immunoSEQ multiplex PCR, the TCRdb table keeps only in-frame clones and is missing some. The DNA was the basis for D and trimming; V, J and clone size are from that table. The sample lists about 320,000 clones, 89% occurring once.

The specimen sequenced was PBMCs or T cells enriched from blood (not recorded which). This rearrangement joins TRBV5-1 to TRBJ2-3, with D possibly TRBD2 on 5 matching bases. The receptor was derived from a man aged 60-69 years who had recovered from COVID-19. The DNA for the CDR3 is TGCGCCAGCAGCTTAGGGCTAGCAGCTAGCACAGATACGCAGTATTTT. It translates to CASSLGLAASTDTQYF.